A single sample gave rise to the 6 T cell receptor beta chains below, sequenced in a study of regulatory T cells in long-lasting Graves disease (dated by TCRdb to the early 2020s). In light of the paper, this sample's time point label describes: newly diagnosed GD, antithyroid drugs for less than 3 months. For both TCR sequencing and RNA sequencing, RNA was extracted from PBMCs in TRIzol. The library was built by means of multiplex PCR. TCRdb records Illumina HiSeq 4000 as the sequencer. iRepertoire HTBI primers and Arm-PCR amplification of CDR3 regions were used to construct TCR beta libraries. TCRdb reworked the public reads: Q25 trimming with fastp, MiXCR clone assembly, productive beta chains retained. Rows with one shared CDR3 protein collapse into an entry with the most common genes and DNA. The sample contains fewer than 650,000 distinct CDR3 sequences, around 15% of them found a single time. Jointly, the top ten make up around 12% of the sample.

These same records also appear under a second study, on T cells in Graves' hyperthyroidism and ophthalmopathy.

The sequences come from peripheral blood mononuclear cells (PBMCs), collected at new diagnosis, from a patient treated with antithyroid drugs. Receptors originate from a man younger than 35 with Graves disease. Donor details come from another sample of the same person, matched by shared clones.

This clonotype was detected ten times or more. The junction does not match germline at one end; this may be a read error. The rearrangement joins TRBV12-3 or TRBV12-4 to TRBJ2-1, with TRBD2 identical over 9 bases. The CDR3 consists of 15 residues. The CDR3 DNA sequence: TGCGCCAGCAGATTAGCGGGGGCGGGGTACAATGAGCAGTTCTTC. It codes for CASRLAGAGYNEQFF.

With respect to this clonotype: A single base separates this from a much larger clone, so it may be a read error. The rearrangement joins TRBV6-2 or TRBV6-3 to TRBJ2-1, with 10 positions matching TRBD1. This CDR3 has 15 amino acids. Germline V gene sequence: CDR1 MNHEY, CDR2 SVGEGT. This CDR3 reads CASSYSGTGDNERFF. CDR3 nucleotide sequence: TGTGCCAGCAGTTACTCAGGGACAGGGGACAATGAGCGGTTCTTC.

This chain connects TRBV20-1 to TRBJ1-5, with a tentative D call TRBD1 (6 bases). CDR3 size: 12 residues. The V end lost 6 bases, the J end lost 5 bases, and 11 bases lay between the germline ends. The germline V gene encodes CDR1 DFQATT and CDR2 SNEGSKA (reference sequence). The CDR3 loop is CSAQGAYQPQHF. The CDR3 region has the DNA TGCAGTGCACAGGGAGCTTATCAGCCCCAGCATTTT.

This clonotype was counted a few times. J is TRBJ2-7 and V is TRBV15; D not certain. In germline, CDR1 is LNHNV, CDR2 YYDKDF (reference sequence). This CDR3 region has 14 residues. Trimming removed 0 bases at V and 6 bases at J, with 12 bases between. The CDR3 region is CATSRDASGREQYF. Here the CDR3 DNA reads TGTGCCACCAGCAGAGATGCCTCAGGACGCGAGCAGTACTTC.

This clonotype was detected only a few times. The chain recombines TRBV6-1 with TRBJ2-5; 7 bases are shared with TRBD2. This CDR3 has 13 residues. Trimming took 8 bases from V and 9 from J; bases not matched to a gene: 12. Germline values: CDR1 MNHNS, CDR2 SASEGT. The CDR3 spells CASAGDFGEAQYF. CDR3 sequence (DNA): TGTGCCAGCGCGGGGGATTTCGGGGAGGCCCAGTACTTC.

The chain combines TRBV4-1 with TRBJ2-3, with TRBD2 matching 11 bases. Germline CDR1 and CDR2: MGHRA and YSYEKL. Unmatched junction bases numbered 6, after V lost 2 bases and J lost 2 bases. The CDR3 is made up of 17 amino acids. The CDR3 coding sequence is TGCGCCAGCAGCCAAACCTCACTAGCGGGAGTCACAGATACGCAGTATTTT. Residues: CASSQTSLAGVTDTQYF.